The next 15 T cell receptor beta chains were all read from a single sample in a study of blood T cell repertoires in COVID-19. This table comes from immunoSEQ multiplex PCR, and its TCRdb copy is limited to in-frame clones, with some not included. Here the sample spans approximately 200,000 clones, around 90% being singletons. Sample: PBMCs or T cells enriched from blood (not recorded which). The receptor source for this set is a woman under 40 who had recovered from COVID-19.

The genes are TRBV5-1 and TRBJ2-3, with 8 bases lining up with TRBD1. Germline assignment: CDR1 SGHRS and CDR2 YFSETQ. Losses at the gene ends were 0 bases for V and 4 bases for J; bases not matched to a gene: 7. The CDR3 covers 16 residues. The CDR3 reads CASSLGTGSSADTQYF. CDR3 coding DNA: TGCGCCAGCAGCTTGGGGACAGGGAGTAGTGCAGATACGCAGTATTTT.

V and J are TRBV4-2 and TRBJ1-4; perhaps TRBD1 as D (6 bases). Germline CDR1 is LGHNA and CDR2 is YNFKEQ. This CDR3 is 15 amino acids long. The germline V and J ends were trimmed by 2 bases and 4 bases, with 11 bases remaining between them. CDR3 sequence: CASSQTGPINEKLFF. The CDR3 coding sequence is TGTGCCAGCAGCCAAACAGGGCCGATTAATGAAAAACTGTTTTTT.

The gene calls are TRBV7-9 and TRBJ2-7; perhaps TRBD1 as D (6 bases). The CDR3 extends over 12 amino acids. V lost 5 bases and J 3 bases, leaving 8 bases between the germline ends. Germline V lookup: CDR1 SEHNR, CDR2 FQNEAQ (reference sequence). CDR3 in DNA: TGTGCCAGCAGCAGGGACATCTACGAGCAGTACTTC. Its translation: CASSRDIYEQYF.

The rearrangement uses TRBV2 and TRBJ2-7, with D perhaps matching TRBD2 (6 bases). Germline values: CDR1 SNHLY, CDR2 FYNNEI. CDR3 length equals 19 residues. The ends were cut back, 2 bases at V and 0 bases at J, with 23 bases in the middle. This CDR3 is CASSELYGTQPLSSYEQYF. CDR3 DNA: TGTGCCAGCAGTGAACTCTATGGGACTCAGCCTCTGAGCTCCTACGAGCAGTACTTC.

The chain joins TRBV5-8 to TRBJ1-5, with TRBD1 matching 8 bases. Germline-derived CDR1 and CDR2 are SGHTS and YDEGEE. V lost 4 bases and J lost 3; bases outside the gene matches: 9. This CDR3 is built from 16 residues. In DNA form, the CDR3 reads TGTGCCAGCAGCCCATGGACAGGGTATGACAATCAGCCCCAGCATTTT. It codes for CASSPWTGYDNQPQHF.

This clone was counted once. The same CDR3 is also encoded by other DNA sequences in this sample. The chain joins TRBV11-3 to TRBJ2-3; 9 positions agree with TRBD2. This CDR3 is 16 amino acids long. The ends lost 1 base at V and 3 bases at J; junction bases unmatched: 5. The V gene's germline CDR1 is SGHNT and CDR2 YENEEA. In DNA form, the CDR3 reads TGTGCCAGCAGCTTAGGTACTAGCGGGCGAACAGATACGCAGTATTTT. Protein: CASSLGTSGRTDTQYF.

The chain links TRBV6-5 to TRBJ2-7, with D tentatively TRBD1 (5 bases). With 0 bases removed from V and 3 bases from J, the gap between germline ends came to 12 bases. The length of the CDR3 is 15 residues. Germline CDR1 and CDR2: MNHEY and SVGAGI. CDR3: CASSYSLGANYEQYF. The CDR3 bases are TGTGCCAGCAGTTACTCGCTAGGGGCGAACTACGAGCAGTACTTC.

This chain uses TRBV4-2 with TRBJ1-3, with D hard to call. V lost 0 bases and J lost 0, with 6 bases in between. The germline V gene encodes CDR1 LGHNA and CDR2 YNFKEQ. This CDR3 region has 15 residues. The CDR3 reads CASSQEVSSGNTIYF. In nucleotides, the CDR3 is TGTGCCAGCAGCCAAGAGGTCAGCTCTGGAAACACCATATATTTT.

Here the CDR3 DNA reads TGCGCCAGCAGCCAAGATCTCGGACAGGGGGTTCGAAACACCATATATTTT. This gives the protein CASSQDLGQGVRNTIYF. The chain carries TRBV4-3 and TRBJ1-3; 10 nucleotides match TRBD1. Germline loops: CDR1 LGHNA, CDR2 YSLEER. The trim removed 0 bases at V and 5 bases at J, leaving 7 bases unmatched. The CDR3 length is 17 residues.

The chain combines TRBV3-1 (or the pseudogene TRBV3-2) with TRBJ2-1; a weak D match, TRBD1 (6 bases). The length of the CDR3 is 17 residues. V lost 4 bases and J lost 0, with 16 bases in between. CDR1 is LGHDT and CDR2 is YNNKEL in the germline V gene (reference sequence). The CDR3 region is CASSRYLQGSSYNEQFF. The CDR3 DNA reads as TGTGCCAGCAGCCGCTATCTACAGGGAAGCTCCTACAATGAGCAGTTCTTC.

The V gene is TRBV27, the J gene TRBJ1-1; D is perhaps TRBD1 (5 bases). Trimming removed 3 bases from V and 0 bases from J, with 11 bases in between. CDR1 and CDR2 (germline): MNHEY, SMNVEV (reference sequence). The CDR3 spans 15 residues. As DNA, the CDR3 is TGTGCCAGCAGTTTCCGAGGCAGGGTGAACACTGAAGCTTTCTTT. Translation: CASSFRGRVNTEAFF.

The rearrangement uses TRBV13 and TRBJ1-1; the D is unclear. Trimming left V 4 bases short and J 4 bases short, with 22 bases between. CDR3 length equals 17 residues. Germline V gene lookup returns CDR1 PRHDT and CDR2 FYEKMQ (reference sequence). CDR3 bases: TGTGCCAGCAGCTACGGGGTGACAAATAATATCGGCACTGAAGCTTTCTTT. It codes for CASSYGVTNNIGTEAFF.

V is TRBV11-2 and J is TRBJ2-1, with D maybe TRBD2 (6 bases). Between the trimmed V and J ends, which lost 8 bases and 4 bases, there was a span of 12 bases. Germline loops: CDR1 SGHAT, CDR2 FQNNGV. The CDR3 extends over 13 amino acids. This CDR3 is CASRHGGYNEQFF. CDR3 DNA: TGTGCCAGCCGCCACGGGGGATACAATGAGCAGTTCTTC.

The chain recombines TRBV6-5 with TRBJ2-5, with 7 bases that match TRBD1. The CDR3 totals 16 residues. The V and J ends lost 4 bases and 4 bases, in that order; junction bases with no gene match: 12. Germline-derived CDR1 and CDR2 are MNHEY and SVGAGI. The CDR3 region is CASSLLTGDGSETQYF. For the CDR3, the DNA is TGTGCCAGCAGTTTACTCACAGGGGATGGATCAGAGACCCAGTACTTC.

The V call is TRBV5-5, the J call TRBJ1-3; D perhaps matches TRBD1 (6 bases). The CDR3 is 16 amino acids. CDR1 is SGHKS and CDR2 is YYEKEE in the germline V gene (reference sequence). V was pared by 0 bases and J by 0 bases, with 10 bases between. The CDR3 spells CASSLGTAASGNTIYF. CDR3 in DNA: TGTGCCAGCAGCTTGGGGACAGCCGCCTCTGGAAACACCATATATTTT.